These T cell receptor beta chains were read from a single sample in a study of blood T cell repertoires in COVID-19. Clones were read by immunoSEQ multiplex PCR, and TCRdb kept only the in-frame ones, dropping some. The sample has some 88,000 clones; 65% to 90% are singletons. Sequencing input: peripheral blood. Receptors originate from a man between 60 and 75 years old with acute or convalescent COVID-19. CDR3s include the opening cysteine and the closing phenylalanine or tryptophan. Fields, in order: V gene, clone size, J gene, D gene, CDR3 protein, CDR3 DNA. A D gene is named only where the DNA matches it firmly. Size is omitted from some rows. Given values are once, few, many or a class for expanded clones.

TRBV6-5	NA	TRBJ2-7	TRBD1	CASSKDRGLLEQYF	TGTGCCAGCAGTAAGGACAGGGGGCTTCTCGAGCAGTACTTC
TRBV14	NA	TRBJ2-1	TRBD2	CASSQDGLADNEQFF	TGTGCCAGCAGCCAAGATGGACTAGCGGACAATGAGCAGTTCTTC
TRBV6-6	NA	TRBJ1-2	NA	CASSSTGIYGYTF	TGTGCCAGCAGTTCAACGGGGATCTATGGCTACACCTTC
TRBV6-4	NA	TRBJ1-4	NA	CASSDRQDNEKLFF	TGTGCCAGCAGTGACAGACAGGATAATGAAAAACTGTTTTTT
TRBV4-1	NA	TRBJ1-2	TRBD1	CASSQPRDSSFHGYTF	TGCGCCAGCAGCCAACCCCGGGACAGTTCGTTCCATGGCTACACCTTC
TRBV3-1/TRBV3-2	NA	TRBJ2-7	TRBD1	CASSQRDRAYEQYF	TGTGCCAGCAGCCAGAGAGACAGGGCTTACGAGCAGTACTTC
TRBV9	NA	TRBJ1-3	NA	CASSVEVWANTIYF	TGTGCCAGCAGCGTAGAGGTATGGGCAAACACCATATATTTT
TRBV6-5	NA	TRBJ2-7	NA	CASSIDRNYEQYF	TGTGCCAGCAGTATAGACAGGAACTACGAGCAGTACTTC
TRBV7-8	NA	TRBJ1-1	NA	CASTYRAPNTEAFF	TGTGCCAGCACCTACAGGGCCCCTAACACTGAAGCTTTCTTT
TRBV21-1	once	TRBJ2-2	NA	CASSSVPQEVLDTGELFF	TGTGCCAGCAGCTCTGTACCCCAGGAGGTTTTGGACACCGGGGAGCTGTTTTTT
TRBV9	NA	TRBJ1-3	NA	CARKREIAGNTIYF	TGTGCCAGAAAACGGGAGATCGCTGGAAACACCATATATTTT
TRBV7-2	once	TRBJ1-2	TRBD1	CASSRGTGNNYGYTF	TGTGCCAGCAGCCGCGGGACAGGCAATAACTATGGCTACACCTTC
TRBV18	NA	TRBJ1-3	TRBD1	CASSPETGFGNTIYF	TGTGCCAGCTCACCCGAGACAGGGTTTGGAAACACCATATATTTT
TRBV30	NA	TRBJ1-2	NA	CAWSKWAPEYGYTF	TGTGCCTGGTCTAAATGGGCCCCTGAGTATGGCTACACCTTC
TRBV5-4	NA	TRBJ2-4	TRBD2	CASSLRRASGRLRDIQYF	TGTGCCAGCAGCCTCCGGAGGGCTAGCGGGAGGTTGCGGGACATTCAGTACTTC
TRBV14	NA	TRBJ1-3	NA	CASSHQGRTRGNTIYF	TGTGCCAGCAGCCACCAGGGGCGGACGCGAGGAAACACCATATATTTT
TRBV10-3	NA	TRBJ1-2	TRBD1	CAISGWTGDFTNYGYTF	TGTGCCATCAGTGGATGGACAGGGGACTTCACTAACTATGGCTACACCTTC
TRBV12-5	NA	TRBJ1-3	NA	CASGSRGSAPGNTIYF	TGTGCTAGTGGTTCTCGGGGATCCGCCCCTGGAAACACCATATATTTT
TRBV19	NA	TRBJ2-3	TRBD1	CASSTGGYGDTQYF	TGTGCCAGTAGTACAGGGGGCTACGGAGATACGCAGTATTTT
TRBV28	NA	TRBJ2-7	TRBD1	CASSSPGQSTVQYF	TGTGCCAGCAGTTCCCCGGGACAGTCGACCGTGCAGTACTTC
TRBV21-1	NA	TRBJ1-6	NA	CASSATTGVLYNSPLHF	TGTGCCAGCAGCGCAACGACAGGGGTCCTCTATAATTCACCCCTCCACTTT
TRBV3-1/TRBV3-2	NA	TRBJ1-4	NA	CASSQDRPRAANEKLFF	TGTGCCAGCAGCCAAGATAGGCCCAGGGCAGCTAATGAAAAACTGTTTTTT
TRBV27	NA	TRBJ2-7	NA	CASRVSFPSEQYF	TGTGCCAGCAGGGTCTCCTTCCCCAGCGAGCAGTACTTC
TRBV2	NA	TRBJ2-5	NA	CASSEVLLASWYQETQYF	TGTGCCAGCAGTGAAGTACTCTTAGCGAGTTGGTACCAAGAGACCCAGTACTTC
TRBV5-4	NA	TRBJ2-7	TRBD1	CASSPYRGSSYEQYF	TGTGCCAGCAGCCCATACAGGGGGAGCTCCTACGAGCAGTACTTC
TRBV7-9	NA	TRBJ1-1	NA	CASSRQGSNTEAFF	TGTGCCAGCAGCCGGCAGGGGAGTAATACTGAAGCTTTCTTT